This T cell receptor beta chain was identified in a study of neurological immune-mediated disorders. CDR3 size: 12 residues. The germline V gene encodes CDR1 SGHRS and CDR2 YFSETQ. TCRdb re-derived calls from the 5' RACE reads in MiXCR, one entry per CDR3 protein. This table has about 55,000 distinct CDR3 sequences, 3% to 4.5% appearing once. A word on this clonotype: Its antigen is still unknown. A read error may produce the germline difference seen at one junction end.

Study-wide results and limits: Phylogenetic grouping put 18 of 34 multiple sclerosis patients' repertoires into one related-CDR3 cluster, a possible signature. The level of TCR clonal expansion was highest in patients with HTLV-1-associated myelopathy and lowest in multiple sclerosis, where it fell below the level seen in healthy controls.

The sample was PBMCs. The gene calls are TRBV5-1 and TRBJ1-5, with D possibly matching TRBD1 (6 bases). The receptor's source is a man aged 25-45 years with multiple sclerosis. CDR3 coding DNA: TGCGCCAGCAGCTTGGACGGACAGCCCCAGAATTTT. Translation gives CASSLDGQPQNF.